This T cell receptor (beta chain) was observed in a study of early T cells in non-severe SARS-CoV-2 infection. This clonotype was detected many times. The length of the CDR3 is 14 residues. Germline values: CDR1 DFQATT, CDR2 SNEGSKA (reference sequence). Trimming took off 1 base at V and 4 bases at J, with 12 bases between the two ends. Individual cDNA molecules were tagged with unique molecular identifiers. TCRdb ran MiXCR on the 5' RACE reads and lists one entry per CDR3 protein. The sample lists about 22,000 distinct CDR3 sequences, about 4.5% occurring once. Material: whole blood. The source is an adult who was a healthcare worker with PCR-confirmed SARS-CoV-2 infection or an uninfected control (not recorded which). This chain uses TRBV20-1 with TRBJ2-3, with D unresolved. The CDR3 sequence is CSARAGQFADTQYF. DNA for the CDR3: TGCAGTGCTAGAGCAGGCCAATTCGCAGATACGCAGTATTTT.